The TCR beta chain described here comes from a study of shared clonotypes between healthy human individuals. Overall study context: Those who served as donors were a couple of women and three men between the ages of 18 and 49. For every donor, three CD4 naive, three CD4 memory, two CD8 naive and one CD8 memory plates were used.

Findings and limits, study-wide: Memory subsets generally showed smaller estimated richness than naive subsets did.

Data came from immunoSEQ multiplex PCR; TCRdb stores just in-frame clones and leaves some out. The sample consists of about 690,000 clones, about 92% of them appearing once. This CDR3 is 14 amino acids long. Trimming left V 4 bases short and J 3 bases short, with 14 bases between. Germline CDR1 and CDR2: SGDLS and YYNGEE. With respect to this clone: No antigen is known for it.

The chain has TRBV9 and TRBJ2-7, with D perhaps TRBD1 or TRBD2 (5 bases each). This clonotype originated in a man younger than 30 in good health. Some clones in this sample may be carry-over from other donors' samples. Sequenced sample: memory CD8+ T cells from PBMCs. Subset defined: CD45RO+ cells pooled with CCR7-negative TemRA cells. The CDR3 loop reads CASSSRGGFYEQYF. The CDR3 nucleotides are TGTGCCAGCAGCTCACGTGGGGGATTCTACGAGCAGTACTTC. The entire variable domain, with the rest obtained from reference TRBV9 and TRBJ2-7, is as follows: DSGVTQTPKHLITATGQRVTLRCSPRSGDLSVYWYQQSLDQGLQFLIQYYNGEERAKGNILERFSAQQFPDLHSELNLSSLELGDSALYFCASSSRGGFYEQYFGPGTRLTVT.